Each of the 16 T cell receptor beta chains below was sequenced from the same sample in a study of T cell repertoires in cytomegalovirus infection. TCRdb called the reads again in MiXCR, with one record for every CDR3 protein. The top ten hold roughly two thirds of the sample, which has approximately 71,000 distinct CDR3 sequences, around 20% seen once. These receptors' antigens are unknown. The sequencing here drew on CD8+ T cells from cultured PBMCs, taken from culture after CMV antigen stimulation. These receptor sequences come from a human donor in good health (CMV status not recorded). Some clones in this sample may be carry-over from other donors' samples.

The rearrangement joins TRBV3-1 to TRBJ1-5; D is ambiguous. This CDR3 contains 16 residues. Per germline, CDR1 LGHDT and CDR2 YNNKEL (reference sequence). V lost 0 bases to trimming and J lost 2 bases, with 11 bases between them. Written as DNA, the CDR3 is TGTGCCAGCAGCCAAGAGCCCCCGTCGGGCAATCAGCCCCAGCATTTT. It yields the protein CASSQEPPSGNQPQHF.

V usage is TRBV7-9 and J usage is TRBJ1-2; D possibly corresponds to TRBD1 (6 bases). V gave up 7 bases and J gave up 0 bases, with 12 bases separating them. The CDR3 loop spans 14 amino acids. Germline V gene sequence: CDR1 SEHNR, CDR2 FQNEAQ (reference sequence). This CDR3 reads CASTVDRANYGYTF. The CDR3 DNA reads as TGTGCCAGCACCGTGGACAGAGCTAACTATGGCTACACCTTC.

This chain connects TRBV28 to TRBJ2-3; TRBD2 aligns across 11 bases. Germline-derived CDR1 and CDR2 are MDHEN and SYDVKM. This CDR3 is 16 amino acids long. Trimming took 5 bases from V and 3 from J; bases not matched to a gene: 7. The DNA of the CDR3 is TGTGCCAGCAGTAGTAGCGGGGGGGAGGTAACAGATACGCAGTATTTT. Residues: CASSSSGGEVTDTQYF.

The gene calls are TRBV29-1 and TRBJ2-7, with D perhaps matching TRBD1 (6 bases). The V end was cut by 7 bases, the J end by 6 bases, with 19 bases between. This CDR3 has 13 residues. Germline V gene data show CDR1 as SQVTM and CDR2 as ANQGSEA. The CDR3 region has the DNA TGCAGCGCCGTGAAGGGGGAAACGGGCGAGCAGTACTTC. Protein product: CSAVKGETGEQYF.

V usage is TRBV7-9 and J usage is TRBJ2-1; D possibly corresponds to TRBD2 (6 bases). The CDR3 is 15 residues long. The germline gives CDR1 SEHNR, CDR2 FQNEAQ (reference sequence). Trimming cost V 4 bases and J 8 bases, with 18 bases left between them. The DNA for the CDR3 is TGTGCCAGCAGCTCGGAGGCGGGGAAACGGGATGAGCAGTTCTTC. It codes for CASSSEAGKRDEQFF.

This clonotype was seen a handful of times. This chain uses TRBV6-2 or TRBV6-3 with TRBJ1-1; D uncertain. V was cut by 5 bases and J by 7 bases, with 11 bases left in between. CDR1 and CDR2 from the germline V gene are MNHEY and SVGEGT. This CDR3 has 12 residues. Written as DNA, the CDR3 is TGTGCCAGCAGTCAGAAGGACGGTGAAGCTTTCTTT. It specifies CASSQKDGEAFF.

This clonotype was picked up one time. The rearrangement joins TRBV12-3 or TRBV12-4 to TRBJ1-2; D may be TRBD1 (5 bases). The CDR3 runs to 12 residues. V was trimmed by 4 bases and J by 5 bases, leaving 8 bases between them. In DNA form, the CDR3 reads TGTGCCAGCAGTTCCGGACATTATGGCTACACCTTC. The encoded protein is CASSSGHYGYTF.

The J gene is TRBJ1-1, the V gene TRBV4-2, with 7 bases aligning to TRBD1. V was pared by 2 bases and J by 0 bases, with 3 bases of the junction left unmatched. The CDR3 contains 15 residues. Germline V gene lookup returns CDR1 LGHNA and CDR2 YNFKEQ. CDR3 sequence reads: CASSQPGQMNTEAFF. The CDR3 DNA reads TGTGCCAGCAGCCAACCGGGACAGATGAACACTGAAGCTTTCTTT.

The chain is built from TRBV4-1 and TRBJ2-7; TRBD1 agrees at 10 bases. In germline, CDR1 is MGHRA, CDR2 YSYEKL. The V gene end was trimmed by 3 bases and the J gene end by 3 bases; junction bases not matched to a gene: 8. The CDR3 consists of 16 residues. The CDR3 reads CASSQVPGQGYYEQYF. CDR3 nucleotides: TGCGCCAGCAGCCAGGTCCCGGGACAGGGGTACTACGAGCAGTACTTC.

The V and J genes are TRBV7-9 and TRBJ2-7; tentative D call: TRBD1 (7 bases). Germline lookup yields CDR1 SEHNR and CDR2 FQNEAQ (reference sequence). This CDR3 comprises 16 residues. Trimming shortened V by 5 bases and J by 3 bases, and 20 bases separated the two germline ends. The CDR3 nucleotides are TGTGCCAGCAGCGGTGCACGGCCAGGGGGGAACTACGAGCAGTACTTC. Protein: CASSGARPGGNYEQYF. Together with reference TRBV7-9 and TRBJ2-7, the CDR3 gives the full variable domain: DTGVSQNPRHKITKRGQNVTFRCDPISEHNRLYWYRQTLGQGPEFLTYFQNEAQLEKSRLLSDRFSAERPKGSFSTLEIQRTEQGDSAMYLCASSGARPGGNYEQYFGPGTRLTVT.

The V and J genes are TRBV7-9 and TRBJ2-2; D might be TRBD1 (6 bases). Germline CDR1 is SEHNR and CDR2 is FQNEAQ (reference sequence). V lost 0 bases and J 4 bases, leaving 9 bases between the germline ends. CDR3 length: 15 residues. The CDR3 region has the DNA TGTGCCAGCAGCTTAGCGCAGGGGACCACCGGGGAGCTGTTTTTT. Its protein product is CASSLAQGTTGELFF.

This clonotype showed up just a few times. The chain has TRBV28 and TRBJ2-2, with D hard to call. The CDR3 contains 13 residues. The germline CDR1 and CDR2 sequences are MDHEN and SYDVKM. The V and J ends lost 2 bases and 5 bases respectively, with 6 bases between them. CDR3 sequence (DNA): TGTGCCAGCAGTTTAACAAGGACCGGGGAGCTGTTTTTT. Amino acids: CASSLTRTGELFF.

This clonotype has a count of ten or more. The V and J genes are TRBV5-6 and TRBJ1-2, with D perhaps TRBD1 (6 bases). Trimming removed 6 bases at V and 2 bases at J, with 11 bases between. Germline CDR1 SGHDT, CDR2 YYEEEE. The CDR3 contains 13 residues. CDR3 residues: CASTFTGNYGYTF. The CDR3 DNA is TGTGCCAGCACATTCACAGGGAACTATGGCTACACCTTC. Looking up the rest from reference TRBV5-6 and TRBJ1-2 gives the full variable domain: DAGVTQSPTHLIKTRGQQVTLRCSPKSGHDTVSWYQQALGQGPQFIFQYYEEEERQRGNFPDRFSGHQFPNYSSELNVNALLLGDSALYLCASTFTGNYGYTFGSGTRLTVV.

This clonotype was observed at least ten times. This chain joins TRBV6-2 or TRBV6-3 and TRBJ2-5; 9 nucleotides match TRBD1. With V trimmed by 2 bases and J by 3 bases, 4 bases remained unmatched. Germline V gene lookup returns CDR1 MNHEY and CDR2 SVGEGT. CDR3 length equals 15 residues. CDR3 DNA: TGTGCCAGCAGTTACCCGCGGGACAGGGAAGAGACCCAGTACTTC. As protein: CASSYPRDREETQYF.

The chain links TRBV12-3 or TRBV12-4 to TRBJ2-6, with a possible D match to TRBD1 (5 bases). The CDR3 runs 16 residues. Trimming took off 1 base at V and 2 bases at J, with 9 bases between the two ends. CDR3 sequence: CASSLGIGAGANVLTF. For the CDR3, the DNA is TGTGCCAGCAGTTTAGGTATAGGGGCTGGGGCCAACGTCCTGACTTTC.

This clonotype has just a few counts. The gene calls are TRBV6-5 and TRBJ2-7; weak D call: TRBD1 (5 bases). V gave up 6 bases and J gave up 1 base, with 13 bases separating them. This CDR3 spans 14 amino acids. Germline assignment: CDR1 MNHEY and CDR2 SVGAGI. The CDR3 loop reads CASSSEDRSYEQYF. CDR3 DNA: TGTGCCAGCAGCTCAGAAGACAGATCCTACGAGCAGTACTTC.